This T cell receptor (beta chain) was identified during a study of beta chain features in type 1 diabetes. Across the whole study: Patients did not differ from healthy donors in age, gender or cell yield. General study points: TCRB CDR3s were moderately but significantly shorter in Type 1 diabetes patients in all four CD4+ subsets.

The investigators reverse transcribed all of the isolated RNA, so they sequenced expressed TCRB transcripts. Here immunoSEQ multiplex PCR was the method, and the copy in TCRdb shows in-frame clones only, minus some. Among about 160,000 clones listed, 6.5% to 10% were seen once. Blood was drawn once from each donor into heparinised tubes. The draws averaged roughly 120 mL. The CDR3 is 15 amino acids. Germline CDR1 MGHRA, CDR2 YSYEKL. Trimming removed 6 bases from V and 5 bases from J, with 17 bases in between. To note about this clone: Its specificity is unknown.

Sequencing input: central memory CD4+ T cells from blood. The genes are TRBV4-1 and TRBJ1-3, with D perhaps TRBD1 (6 bases). This sequence originates from a woman aged 18-30 years with type 1 diabetes. CDR3 in amino acids: CASSPRTDFRNTIYF. As DNA, the CDR3 is TGCGCCAGCAGTCCCAGGACAGACTTTAGAAACACCATATATTTT.